Each of the 18 T cell receptor beta chains below was sequenced from the same sample in a study of cytomegalovirus exposure and HLA in healthy donors (dated by TCRdb to about 2017). Receptor amplification or capture employed the immunoSEQ multiplex PCR assay. TCRdb stores this immuneACCESS table with in-frame sequences only. Part of the clones is absent; in the studies checked, under half of the shortfall reflects unresolved V genes, and no reason is known for the rest. A total of 150,000 to 200,000 clones appear in this sample, roughly 86% of them only once. More than 1.4% of the sample is taken by the ten largest. The sequenced sample was PBMCs. Receptors originate from a woman aged 18-29 years in good health and CMV-seronegative.

J is TRBJ2-5 and V is TRBV4-2, with 12 bases identical to TRBD2. Germline lookup yields CDR1 LGHNA and CDR2 YNFKEQ. The V segment lost 2 bases and the J segment 7 bases; nucleotides outside the gene matches: 8. The CDR3 extends over 16 amino acids. The CDR3 region has the DNA TGTGCCAGCAGCCAATCCCTAGCGGGAGGGCCGGTGACCCAGTACTTC. This gives the protein CASSQSLAGGPVTQYF.

The DNA of the CDR3 is TGTGCCAGCAGCCAACGGCCTAAGCGCCCGATTCGAGATGAGCAGTTCTTC. Amino acid sequence: CASSQRPKRPIRDEQFF. The J gene is TRBJ2-1, the V gene TRBV7-8; D remains ambiguous. Germline CDR1 SGHVS, CDR2 FQNEAQ. V was cut by 5 bases and J by 8 bases, with 25 bases left in between. The CDR3 runs 17 residues.

CDR3 bases: TGTGCCAGCAGCCAAGTAGGCCTAGCGGGGGCTCTGTCTACTGCAGATACGCAGTATTTT. Translated, it gives CASSQVGLAGALSTADTQYF. The V and J genes are TRBV4-2 and TRBJ2-3, with 10 bases that match TRBD2. This CDR3 is built from 20 residues. CDR1 and CDR2 from the germline V gene are LGHNA and YNFKEQ. V lost 1 base, J lost 4 bases, and 17 bases stayed unmatched.

The V and J genes are TRBV18 and TRBJ2-1; D is possibly TRBD1 (5 bases). From germline, CDR1 is KGHSH and CDR2 LQKENI. V was cut by 2 bases and J by 8 bases, with 7 bases left in between. CDR3 length equals 12 residues. This CDR3 reads CASSPIGDEQFF. The CDR3 DNA is TGTGCCAGCTCACCAATAGGGGATGAGCAGTTCTTC.

The chain employs TRBV6-1 and TRBJ1-2; 7 bases are a match to TRBD1. The V gene end was trimmed by 6 bases and the J gene end by 7 bases; junction bases not matched to a gene: 5. The CDR3 has 12 amino acids. Looked up from germline, CDR1 is MNHNS and CDR2 is SASEGT. The CDR3 is CASREGARGYTF. The CDR3 nucleotides are TGTGCCAGCAGGGAGGGGGCACGTGGCTACACCTTC.

The CDR3 DNA reads as TGTGCCAGCAGTTACGGGCCAGACGGGGCCGGGGAGCTGTTTTTT. Translation: CASSYGPDGAGELFF. V and J are TRBV6-5 and TRBJ2-2; D might be TRBD2 (5 bases). CDR1 is MNHEY and CDR2 is SVGAGI in the germline V gene. The length of the CDR3 is 15 residues. V lost 2 bases to trimming and J lost 6 bases, with 13 bases between them.

The genes are TRBV2 and TRBJ1-4; TRBD1 agrees at 8 bases. J gave up 8 bases and V 3 bases, and 8 bases lay outside the gene matches. CDR3 length: 15 residues. From germline, CDR1 is SNHLY and CDR2 FYNNEI. The DNA for the CDR3 is TGTGCCAGCAGTGACGGAGGACAGGGTGGGGAAAAACTGTTTTTT. Its protein product is CASSDGGQGGEKLFF.

The rearrangement joins TRBV19 to TRBJ2-1; 7 nucleotides align to TRBD1. There are 15 residues in the CDR3. Germline assignment: CDR1 LNHDA and CDR2 SQIVND (reference sequence). Losses at the gene ends were 6 bases for V and 2 bases for J; bases not matched to a gene: 7. Written as DNA, the CDR3 is TGTGCCAGTAGCGAAGTTGGGACAGCCTACAATGAGCAGTTCTTC. Protein product: CASSEVGTAYNEQFF.

This clone has only a few counts. This sequence joins TRBV4-1 and TRBJ1-5; D might be TRBD1 (5 bases). CDR3 length: 14 amino acids. Germline lookup yields CDR1 MGHRA and CDR2 YSYEKL. The V end was cut by 3 bases, the J end by 1 base, with 7 bases between. The DNA for the CDR3 is TGCGCCAGCAGCCACCGACAGAGCAATCAGCCCCAGCATTTT. This translates into CASSHRQSNQPQHF.

The gene calls are TRBV2 and TRBJ2-3; weak D call: TRBD1 (6 bases). This CDR3 contains 13 residues. CDR1 SNHLY and CDR2 FYNNEI come from the germline V gene. The V end lost 8 bases, the J end lost 4 bases, and 13 bases lay between the germline ends. The CDR3 bases are TGTGCCAGCGTAAACAGGGTGGCAGATACGCAGTATTTT. This gives the protein CASVNRVADTQYF. Full variable domain (remainder filled in from reference TRBV2 and TRBJ2-3): EPEVTQTPSHQVTQMGQEVILRCVPISNHLYFYWYRQILGQKVEFLVSFYNNEISEKSEIFDDQFSVERPDGSNFTLKIRSTKLEDSAMYFCASVNRVADTQYFGPGTRLTVL.

This chain links TRBV2 with TRBJ2-5; no definite D call. The germline CDR1 and CDR2 sequences are SNHLY and FYNNEI. Deletions cut 5 bases from V and 8 bases from J, with 6 bases between. The CDR3 loop spans 10 amino acids. CDR3 amino acids: CASSPSTQYF. The CDR3 DNA follows: TGTGCCAGCAGTCCCAGTACCCAGTACTTC.

The chain uses TRBV29-1 and TRBJ1-6, with 7 positions matching TRBD1. The germline V gene has CDR1 SQVTM and CDR2 ANQGSEA. J was trimmed by 7 bases and V by 5 bases; bases with no gene match: 5. The CDR3 contains 13 residues. The CDR3 spells CSVQGTENSPLHF. DNA for the CDR3: TGCAGCGTTCAAGGGACAGAAAATTCACCCCTCCACTTT. Using reference TRBV29-1 and TRBJ1-6 for the parts outside the CDR3, the full variable domain is SAVISQKPSRDICQRGTSLTIQCQVDSQVTMMFWYRQQPGQSLTLIATANQGSEATYESGFVIDKFPISRPNLTFSTLTVSNMSPEDSSIYLCSVQGTENSPLHFGNGTRLTVT.

J is TRBJ1-1 and V is TRBV18; 7 bases agree with TRBD1. V was clipped by 6 bases and J by 0 bases; unmatched bases: 4. Germline V lookup: CDR1 KGHSH, CDR2 LQKENI. CDR3 length equals 14 residues. The CDR3 nucleotides are TGTGCCAGCTCGGCCGGGACAGTGAACACTGAAGCTTTCTTT. Translated: CASSAGTVNTEAFF.

The chain uses TRBV11-2 and TRBJ2-1; 7 nucleotides agree with TRBD1. The CDR3 spans 15 residues. The germline gives CDR1 SGHAT, CDR2 FQNNGV. After removal of 4 bases from V and 6 bases from J, the junction contained 9 bases not matched to a gene. This CDR3 reads CASSSSTGLFNEQFF. CDR3 coding DNA: TGTGCCAGCAGCTCGTCGACAGGGCTCTTCAATGAGCAGTTCTTC.

This chain joins TRBV4-1 and TRBJ2-5, with 8 bases that match TRBD2. Germline values: CDR1 MGHRA, CDR2 YSYEKL. Unmatched junction bases numbered 18, after V lost 4 bases and J lost 5 bases. The CDR3 is made up of 18 amino acids. The CDR3 here is CASSPKPGLGNDMETQYF. DNA for the CDR3: TGCGCCAGCAGCCCGAAACCGGGACTAGGGAATGATATGGAGACCCAGTACTTC.

This clone has only a few counts. The CDR3 sequence is CASSEKGANTGELFF. The CDR3 coding sequence is TGTGCCAGCAGTGAGAAGGGGGCGAACACCGGGGAGCTGTTTTTT. The chain uses TRBV6-4 and TRBJ2-2, with a possible D match to TRBD1 (6 bases). The germline V and J ends were trimmed by 3 bases and 0 bases, with 8 bases remaining between them. CDR1 and CDR2 from the germline V gene are MRHNA and SNTAGT. This CDR3 spans 15 amino acids.

The rearrangement uses TRBV4-1 and TRBJ2-6, with TRBD2 matching 8 bases. Germline values: CDR1 MGHRA, CDR2 YSYEKL. The CDR3 runs 17 residues. With 1 base clipped from V and 3 bases from J, the junction kept 5 bases outside the gene matches. The CDR3 loop reads CASSQGTGGIGANVLTF. The CDR3, as DNA: TGCGCCAGCAGCCAAGGCACGGGAGGGATTGGGGCCAACGTCCTGACTTTC.

The rearrangement joins TRBV11-2 to TRBJ1-1; tentative D call: TRBD1 (5 bases). CDR1 and CDR2 (germline): SGHAT, FQNNGV. Between the trimmed V and J ends, which lost 6 bases and 5 bases, there was a span of 22 bases. The CDR3 has 16 amino acids. In DNA form, the CDR3 reads TGTGCCAGCAGAAGCGGGACGCGGAGCGGGCGGACTGAAGCTTTCTTT. The encoded protein is CASRSGTRSGRTEAFF.